The source of this T cell receptor beta chain is a study of T cell repertoires in ileal Crohn's disease. Study as a whole: Operated complications were stricturing disease (around 60%) and penetrating disease (about 40%).

Here immunoSEQ multiplex PCR was the method, and the copy in TCRdb shows in-frame clones only, minus some. The top ten hold about 3% of the sample, which has 2,300 or so clones, 80% to 95% seen once. With 5 bases clipped from V and 0 bases from J, the junction kept 13 bases outside the gene matches. Germline V gene lookup returns CDR1 SGHVT and CDR2 SQSDAQ. This CDR3 spans 20 amino acids. What was sequenced was ileal tissue. The receptor's source is an adult with Crohn's disease. This chain joins TRBV7-4 and TRBJ1-6, with TRBD1 identical over 10 bases. The CDR3: CASSAEEGQGTSSYNSPLHF. Written as DNA, the CDR3 is TGTGCCAGCAGCGCAGAGGAGGGACAGGGGACCAGCTCCTATAATTCACCCCTCCACTTT.